The rows below give T cell receptor beta chains drawn from one sample of a study of CD8+CD57+ T cells in acquired aplastic anemia. TCRdb reprocessed the reads with MiXCR, giving one entry per CDR3 protein. In the table there are around 150,000 distinct CDR3 sequences, approximately 44% of which are singletons. The source material was sorted CD4+, CD8+, or CD8+CD57+ T cells (not recorded which) from PBMCs. The receptor set was obtained from a human donor in good health. Each CDR3 is given with its conserved first and last residue. A D gene is named only where the DNA matches it firmly. Size is stated for part of the rows, as once, few or many counts, or as a class when the clone is expanded.

abundance	d_gene	v_gene	j_gene	CDR3aa	CDR3nt
.	TRBD2	TRBV7-3	TRBJ2-7	CASSLSGAGGLYEQYF	TGTGCCAGCAGCTTATCAGGAGCGGGGGGGCTTTACGAGCAGTACTTC
many	.	TRBV4-1	TRBJ2-5	CASSQWRWETQYF	TGCGCCAGCAGCCAATGGCGCTGGGAGACCCAGTACTTC
.	.	TRBV7-9	TRBJ2-5	CASSSWRETQYF	TGTGCCAGCAGCTCTTGGAGGGAGACCCAGTACTTC
many	.	TRBV7-2	TRBJ1-2	CASSLRDIYGYTF	TGTGCCAGCAGCTTAAGGGACATCTATGGCTACACCTTC
many	.	TRBV14	TRBJ2-7	CASSQDGFEGQYF	TGTGCCAGCAGCCAAGACGGGTTCGAGGGGCAGTACTTC
many	TRBD2	TRBV2	TRBJ2-1	CASSRGLAGGSSYNEQFF	TGTGCCAGCAGTAGGGGACTAGCGGGGGGGAGCTCCTACAATGAGCAGTTCTTC
many	.	TRBV5-1	TRBJ1-5	CASSLGGVNNQPQHF	TGCGCCAGCAGCCTGGGGGGGGTGAACAATCAGCCCCAGCATTTT
.	TRBD1	TRBV5-4	TRBJ1-2	CASSHRDRGGYTF	TGTGCCAGCAGCCACCGGGACAGGGGGGGCTACACCTTC
many	.	TRBV25-1	TRBJ1-2	CASSDPGLHYGYTF	TGTGCCAGCAGTGATCCGGGCCTTCACTATGGCTACACCTTC
many	.	TRBV20-1	TRBJ1-2	CSARDNEGWSGYTF	TGCAGTGCTAGAGATAATGAGGGGTGGAGCGGCTACACCTTC
many	.	TRBV5-1	TRBJ2-7	CASTRNSDAGYYEQYF	TGCGCCAGCACCCGGAATAGTGACGCTGGATACTACGAGCAGTACTTC
few	.	TRBV3-1	TRBJ2-6	CASSQERRAHLGSGANVLTF	TGTGCCAGCAGCCAAGAACGGCGTGCCCATTTGGGTTCTGGGGCCAACGTCCTGACTTTC
many	.	TRBV7-2	TRBJ1-5	CASSLVAVGTLNQPQHF	TGTGCCAGCAGCTTAGTGGCTGTGGGGACACTGAATCAGCCCCAGCATTTT
many	.	TRBV5-1	TRBJ2-7	CASSLDRAIYEQYF	TGCGCCAGCAGCTTGGACAGGGCCATATACGAGCAGTACTTC
once	TRBD2	TRBV5-1	TRBJ2-7	CASSPGLAGGRYEQYF	TGCGCCAGCAGCCCGGGACTAGCGGGAGGTAGATACGAGCAGTACTTC
.	TRBD2	TRBV11-2	TRBJ2-7	CASSLGPYSRTGTKSGYEQYF	TGTGCCAGCAGCTTAGGACCATACAGCAGAACCGGGACTAAAAGCGGCTACGAGCAGTACTTC
.	.	TRBV6-1	TRBJ2-1	CASSDDYVYSYNEQFF	TGTGCCAGCAGTGATGACTATGTTTATTCCTACAATGAGCAGTTCTTC
.	.	TRBV28	TRBJ2-7	CASSSYHGGAGEQYF	TGTGCCAGCAGTTCCTACCATGGGGGGGCCGGGGAGCAGTACTTC
.	.	TRBV6-5	TRBJ2-5	CASSYAGQYFGGTQYF	TGTGCCAGCAGTTACGCGGGACAGTACTTTGGTGGGACCCAGTACTTC
few	.	TRBV11-2	TRBJ2-2	CASSPSGVRVNTGELFF	TGTGCCAGCAGCCCCTCCGGGGTAAGGGTGAACACCGGGGAGCTGTTTTTT
many	.	TRBV29-1	TRBJ2-4	CSVEQAENIQYF	TGCAGCGTTGAACAGGCAGAAAACATTCAGTACTTC
few	TRBD1	TRBV20-1	TRBJ1-2	CSARPTGEGYGYTF	TGCAGTGCTAGACCAACAGGGGAAGGTTATGGCTACACCTTC
once	.	TRBV29-1	TRBJ2-3	CSVVTENLDTDTQYF	TGCAGCGTTGTGACCGAAAATCTAGACACAGATACGCAGTATTTT
many	TRBD1	TRBV20-1	TRBJ2-5	CSAPGQTKETQYF	TGCAGTGCTCCGGGACAGACAAAAGAGACCCAGTACTTC
few	.	TRBV12-5	TRBJ1-2	CASGLAQRRENYGYTF	TGTGCTAGTGGTTTGGCACAGAGACGCGAGAACTATGGCTACACCTTC
.	TRBD2	TRBV12-3/TRBV12-4	TRBJ2-3	CASSLAAPDTQYF	TGTGCCAGCAGTCTAGCGGCACCCGATACGCAGTATTTT
.	.	TRBV6-1	TRBJ2-1	CASSEEGVSYNEQFF	TGTGCCAGCAGTGAAGAGGGGGTCTCCTACAATGAGCAGTTCTTC
.	TRBD1	TRBV10-3	TRBJ2-7	CASRPGTVHEQYF	TGTGCCAGCAGGCCCGGGACAGTTCACGAGCAGTACTTC
many	.	TRBV24-1	TRBJ2-5	CATSDGGGQETQYF	TGTGCCACCAGTGATGGCGGCGGACAAGAGACCCAGTACTTC
.	.	TRBV2	TRBJ1-2	CAIQIEVGYTF	TGTGCCATCCAGATTGAGGTGGGCTACACCTTC
few	.	TRBV7-6	TRBJ2-3	CASSLALPTDTQYF	TGTGCCAGCAGCTTAGCCCTCCCAACAGATACGCAGTATTTT
many	.	TRBV11-3	TRBJ2-5	CASSLGRGLGQETQYF	TGTGCCAGCAGCTTAGGGCGGGGTTTGGGCCAAGAGACCCAGTACTTC
.	TRBD1	TRBV24-1	TRBJ1-5	CATSDRTGSQPQHF	TGTGCCACCAGTGATAGGACAGGGAGTCAGCCCCAGCATTTT
.	.	TRBV19	TRBJ2-7	CASTNYYEQYF	TGTGCCAGTACTAATTACTACGAGCAGTACTTC
once	TRBD1	TRBV7-9	TRBJ2-7	CASSQRQGAGYEQYF	TGTGCCAGCAGCCAACGACAGGGGGCTGGTTACGAGCAGTACTTC
once	.	TRBV5-5	TRBJ2-3	CASSPALPDTQYF	TGTGCCAGCAGCCCCGCTTTGCCAGATACGCAGTATTTT
.	TRBD2	TRBV20-1	TRBJ2-1	CSAYLLAGGYNEQFF	TGCAGTGCGTACCTACTAGCGGGGGGGTATAATGAGCAGTTCTTC
.	TRBD1	TRBV30	TRBJ1-2	CAWRDRVYNYGYTF	TGTGCCTGGAGAGACAGGGTCTATAACTATGGCTACACCTTC
.	.	TRBV15	TRBJ2-6	CATSRALLGAGSGANVLTF	TGTGCCACCAGCAGAGCGTTACTGGGGGCGGGCTCTGGGGCCAACGTCCTGACTTTC
.	.	TRBV7-9	TRBJ2-7	CASSLVGSEQYF	TGTGCCAGCAGCTTAGTGGGGAGCGAGCAGTACTTC
many	.	TRBV7-9	TRBJ1-4	CASSLGGTANEKLFF	TGTGCCAGCAGCTTAGGGGGCACGGCTAATGAAAAACTGTTTTTT
many	TRBD1	TRBV2	TRBJ1-6	CASSGSGQIFNSPLHF	TGTGCCAGCAGTGGGTCGGGACAGATTTTCAATTCACCCCTCCACTTT
many	.	TRBV4-1	TRBJ1-1	CASSQASPDTEAFF	TGCGCCAGCAGCCAGGCCTCCCCGGACACTGAAGCTTTCTTT
many	TRBD1	TRBV6-1	TRBJ1-2	CASTGGSGYTF	TGTGCCAGCACAGGGGGATCTGGCTACACCTTC
.	.	TRBV2	TRBJ1-1	CASSVSDTEAFF	TGTGCCAGCAGTGTTAGTGACACTGAAGCTTTCTTT
many	.	TRBV9	TRBJ2-1	CASSVVAGPYNEQFF	TGTGCCAGCAGCGTAGTGGCGGGGCCCTACAATGAGCAGTTCTTC
few	TRBD1	TRBV15	TRBJ2-7	CATSRDRAGGKYEQYF	TGTGCCACCAGCAGAGATCGGGCAGGGGGCAAGTACGAGCAGTACTTC
many	.	TRBV10-3	TRBJ2-4	CAISESTGLLAKNIQYF	TGTGCCATCAGTGAGTCTACAGGGTTATTAGCCAAAAACATTCAGTACTTC